The 19 T cell receptor beta chains below come from one sample, sequenced in a study of blood T cells in healthy people across ages. Sample-barcoded 5' priming and a J-beta primer mix drove a second PCR of about 6 to 12 cycles. TCRdb fed the 5' RACE reads into MiXCR, producing one record per CDR3 protein. Here the sample spans over 950,000 distinct CDR3 sequences, roughly 50% being singletons. The specimen was blood. These receptors were taken from a woman aged 55-69 years in good health.

The gene calls are TRBV5-1 and TRBJ2-4; TRBD1 aligns across 9 bases. The CDR3 spans 15 residues. Germline CDR1 and CDR2: SGHRS and YFSETQ. J lost 13 bases, V lost 3 bases, and 14 bases had no gene match. CDR3 DNA sequence: TGCGCCAGCAGCTCACCGGGACAGGGTCCTCGAGAGCAGTACTTC. Translation gives CASSSPGQGPREQYF.

This chain joins TRBV10-3 and TRBJ2-7; the match to TRBD2 covers 9 bases. V was pared by 4 bases and J by 4 bases, with 5 bases of the junction left unmatched. Per germline, CDR1 ENHRY and CDR2 SYGVKD. The CDR3 covers 14 residues. The CDR3 DNA reads TGTGCCATCAGTGGGCGGGAGGGCCCTTACGAGCAGTACTTC. Amino acids: CAISGREGPYEQYF.

The V gene is TRBV20-1, the J gene TRBJ1-4; D unclear. This CDR3 spans 14 amino acids. CDR1 and CDR2 (germline): DFQATT, SNEGSKA (reference sequence). V dropped 5 bases and J dropped 5 bases, with 15 bases sitting between them. The CDR3 spells CSAGVPIENEKLFF. The CDR3 DNA follows: TGCAGTGCTGGGGTCCCTATCGAGAATGAAAAACTGTTTTTT.

This clonotype was seen once. This rearrangement joins TRBV11-3 to TRBJ1-4, with no clear D. The ends were cut back, 7 bases at V and 8 bases at J, with 23 bases in the middle. The CDR3 covers 16 residues. CDR1 and CDR2 from the germline V gene are SGHNT and YENEEA. CDR3 nucleotides: TGTGCCAGCAACTTTCGCCGGGCCCCGGTACGGGAAAAACTGTTTTTT. Protein: CASNFRRAPVREKLFF.

The chain recombines TRBV5-1 with TRBJ2-7, with 12 bases lining up with TRBD2. V shed 3 bases and J 0 bases; nucleotides not matched to a gene: 7. CDR1 and CDR2 (germline): SGHRS, YFSETQ. CDR3 length: 17 residues. The CDR3 DNA sequence: TGCGCCAGCAGCTGGACTAGCGGGACACGGAACTCCTACGAGCAGTACTTC. The encoded protein is CASSWTSGTRNSYEQYF.

This clonotype was counted a few times. V is TRBV18 and J is TRBJ2-5, with D possibly called TRBD1 or TRBD2 (5 bases each). The germline V and J ends were trimmed by 6 bases and 11 bases, with 19 bases remaining between them. The CDR3 consists of 13 residues. CDR1 KGHSH and CDR2 LQKENI come from the germline V gene. As DNA, the CDR3 is TGTGCCAGCTCCCTAGGGACCGACGTAGGGCAGTACTTC. The encoded protein is CASSLGTDVGQYF.

The chain combines TRBV7-2 with TRBJ2-3, with D perhaps being TRBD1 or TRBD2 (5 bases each). The CDR3 is made up of 14 amino acids. Germline V CDR1 and CDR2: SGHTA, FQGNSA. V was cut by 3 bases and J by 4 bases, with 11 bases left in between. The chain's CDR3 is CASSLKGPPDTQYF. The DNA for the CDR3 is TGTGCCAGCAGCTTGAAGGGACCACCAGATACGCAGTATTTT.

The chain employs TRBV12-3 or TRBV12-4 and TRBJ2-1; 8 nucleotides line up with TRBD1. The V gene end was trimmed by 2 bases and the J gene end by 4 bases; junction bases not matched to a gene: 7. The length of the CDR3 is 16 residues. The CDR3 loop is CASSLIPGTGYNEQFF. The DNA for the CDR3 is TGTGCCAGCAGTTTAATCCCCGGGACAGGATACAATGAGCAGTTCTTC.

Worth noting for this clonotype: An end of the junction does not agree with germline; a read error may underlie this. This chain links TRBV10-3 with TRBJ2-7, with 8 bases that match TRBD2. The CDR3 spans 15 residues. CDR1 and CDR2 from the germline V gene are ENHRY and SYGVKD. For the CDR3, the DNA is TGTACCATCAGTGAACCAGCGGGAGATCTCTTCGAGCAGTACTTC. Protein sequence: CTISEPAGDLFEQYF.

The chain carries TRBV6-8 and TRBJ2-5; no clear D. CDR1 is MNHGY, CDR2 SAAAGT, per germline. The length of the CDR3 is 9 residues. Trimming took off 7 bases at V and 11 bases at J, with 8 bases between the two ends. The CDR3 spells CASIQKQYF. For the CDR3, the DNA is TGTGCCAGCATCCAGAAGCAGTACTTC.

This clonotype was observed a few times. J is TRBJ2-1 and V is TRBV5-1; the D gene could be TRBD1 or TRBD2 (6 bases each). Germline loops: CDR1 SGHRS, CDR2 YFSETQ. CDR3 length equals 15 residues. V was shortened by 6 bases and J by 1 base, with 14 bases between the two germline ends. CDR3 nucleotides: TGCGCCAGCACTTCGGGGGCAAGTTCCTACAATGAGCAGTTCTTC. It specifies CASTSGASSYNEQFF.

This clonotype was recorded a few times. The rearrangement joins TRBV4-1 to TRBJ2-1; 7 bases are a match to TRBD2. Germline V gene data show CDR1 as MGHRA and CDR2 as YSYEKL. Unmatched junction bases numbered 11, after V lost 1 base and J lost 14 bases. This CDR3 spans 14 amino acids. The CDR3 spells CASSQVVVAGLKFF. The CDR3, as DNA: TGCGCCAGCAGCCAAGTCGTGGTAGCGGGTCTCAAGTTCTTC.

The rearrangement links TRBV20-1 to TRBJ2-4; the match to TRBD2 covers 14 bases. TRBJ2-7 explains the end of the DNA better; the J call may be wrong. This CDR3 spans 14 amino acids. CDR1 and CDR2 (germline): DFQATT, SNEGSKA (reference sequence). The CDR3, as DNA: TGCAGTGCGTCGGGACTAGCGGGAGTTTACGAGCAGTACTTC. Its translation is CSASGLAGVYEQYF.

This clonotype has only one observation. The chain couples TRBV7-6 to TRBJ2-5; D unclear. Looked up from germline, CDR1 is SGHVS and CDR2 is FNYEAQ. Trimming cost V 5 bases and J 3 bases, with 10 bases left between them. The CDR3 sequence is 13 residues long. CDR3 DNA sequence: TGTGCCAGCAGCCCGCGCAATAAAGAGACCCAGTACTTC. This codes for CASSPRNKETQYF.

The chain employs TRBV9 and TRBJ2-7, with D perhaps TRBD1 or TRBD2 (5 bases each). The germline CDR1 and CDR2 sequences are SGDLS and YYNGEE. The ends were cut back, 0 bases at V and 2 bases at J, with 12 bases in the middle. CDR3 length: 15 amino acids. The CDR3, as DNA: TGTGCCAGCAGCGTAGAAACGGGACCAACCTACGAGCAGTACTTC. Amino acid sequence: CASSVETGPTYEQYF.

CDR3 DNA: TGTGCCAGCAGCTCTCGAAAAACCTACGAGCAGTACTTC. Protein sequence: CASSSRKTYEQYF. The chain has TRBV5-6 and TRBJ2-7; D is uncertain. The V gene's germline CDR1 is SGHDT and CDR2 YYEEEE. CDR3 length: 13 residues. Trimming removed 3 bases at V and 2 bases at J, with 9 bases between.

This clonotype has more than one count but fewer than ten. This chain links TRBV21-1 with TRBJ1-4; the tabulated D call, TRBD1, remains unverified against the DNA. TRBV21-1 is deemed a pseudogene. CDR3 length: 20 residues. The CDR3 DNA is TGTGCCAGCAGTCCAGCCCCGGGACAGGGAGTAACTAGGGCTAATGAAAAACTGTTTTTT. This gives the protein CASSPAPGQGVTRANEKLFF.

CDR3 nucleotides: TGCAGCGTGGACAGGGGTTTTGAGCAGTACTTC. This encodes CSVDRGFEQYF. The chain links TRBV29-1 to TRBJ2-7, with 9 bases identical to TRBD1. The germline gives CDR1 SQVTM, CDR2 ANQGSEA. V lost 6 bases and J lost 7; bases outside the gene matches: 4. This CDR3 has 11 residues.

The rearrangement joins TRBV15 to TRBJ2-4; no clear D gene. The assigned J gene may be wrong: the sequence end matches TRBJ2-5 better. The CDR3 is 13 residues long. From germline, CDR1 is LNHNV and CDR2 YYDKDF (reference sequence). CDR3 residues: CATSREVFETQYF. The CDR3 coding sequence is TGTGCCACCAGCAGAGAAGTTTTTGAGACCCAGTACTTC.